Listed here are 15 T cell receptor beta chains from one sample, sequenced in a study of blood T cell repertoires in COVID-19. The repertoire was sequenced with immunoSEQ multiplex PCR; TCRdb's copy has only in-frame clones and lacks some. This table has under 70,000 clones, 75% to 95% appearing once. The sequencing sample was made of peripheral blood. The receptors originated from a human donor with active COVID-19. The donor label of this sample is uncertain.

V usage is TRBV20-1 and J usage is TRBJ1-3, with D hard to call. Germline CDR1 reads DFQATT; CDR2 reads SNEGSKA (reference sequence). The V and J ends lost 3 bases and 4 bases respectively, with 13 bases between them. The CDR3 consists of 14 residues. The CDR3 nucleotides are TGCAGTGCTAGTCTACCCTCCGAGGGAAACACCATATATTTT. It yields the protein CSASLPSEGNTIYF.

This rearrangement joins TRBV7-6 to TRBJ2-1; 11 bases agree with TRBD2. V lost 5 bases to trimming and J lost 1 base; unmatched junction nucleotides: 10. CDR3 size: 18 residues. Germline loops: CDR1 SGHVS, CDR2 FNYEAQ. The DNA of the CDR3 is TGTGCCAGCAGCCCCCGGTTAGCGGGGGGGTCTTCCTACAATGAGCAGTTCTTC. Translation gives CASSPRLAGGSSYNEQFF. The full variable domain, rest sourced from reference TRBV7-6 and TRBJ2-1, is GAGVSQSPRYKVTKRGQDVALRCDPISGHVSLYWYRQALGQGPEFLTYFNYEAQQDKSGLPNDRFSAERPEGSISTLTIQRTEQRDSAMYRCASSPRLAGGSSYNEQFFGPGTRLTVL.

The V gene is TRBV3-1 (or the pseudogene TRBV3-2), the J gene TRBJ1-1; TRBD1 might be the D (6 bases). CDR1 and CDR2 from the germline V gene are LGHDT and YNNKEL (reference sequence). The CDR3 sequence is 15 residues long. Trimming shortened V by 0 bases and J by 5 bases, and 13 bases separated the two germline ends. This chain's CDR3 is CASSQDLGGRTEAFF. The CDR3 DNA reads TGTGCCAGCAGCCAAGATCTGGGGGGGCGAACTGAAGCTTTCTTT.

V gene TRBV18 combines with J gene TRBJ2-7; D gene uncertain. The V and J ends lost 3 bases and 0 bases respectively, with 9 bases between them. The CDR3 contains 14 residues. Germline V lookup: CDR1 KGHSH, CDR2 LQKENI. For the CDR3, the DNA is TGTGCCAGCTCACCGCTTAGCCCCTCCTACGAGCAGTACTTC. This encodes CASSPLSPSYEQYF.

V and J are TRBV30 and TRBJ2-2; 9 bases agree with TRBD1. Trimming removed 0 bases from V and 4 bases from J; junction bases left unmatched: 3. Germline values: CDR1 GTSNPN, CDR2 SVGIG (reference sequence). This CDR3 spans 15 amino acids. In DNA, the CDR3 is TGTGCCTGGAGTGTAGGACAGGGGATCACCGGGGAGCTGTTTTTT. Encoded protein: CAWSVGQGITGELFF.

The rearrangement links TRBV4-2 to TRBJ2-7; D is undetermined. Germline-derived CDR1 and CDR2 are LGHNA and YNFKEQ. V was cut by 1 base and J by 5 bases, with 9 bases left in between. The CDR3 is 13 residues long. The CDR3 here is CASSQGAEDEQYF. CDR3 nucleotides: TGTGCCAGCAGCCAAGGTGCCGAGGACGAGCAGTACTTC.

The rearrangement uses TRBV6-1 and TRBJ1-1; D remains ambiguous. Trimming shortened V by 2 bases and J by 5 bases, and 15 bases separated the two germline ends. The CDR3 sequence is 15 residues long. In germline, CDR1 is MNHNS, CDR2 SASEGT. This chain's CDR3 is CASSELGRWGTEAFF. The DNA for the CDR3 is TGTGCCAGCAGTGAATTAGGGAGATGGGGTACTGAAGCTTTCTTT.

V and J are TRBV19 and TRBJ2-7, with 9 bases identical to TRBD1. Germline V gene data show CDR1 as LNHDA and CDR2 as SQIVND (reference sequence). V was clipped by 6 bases and J by 2 bases; unmatched bases: 8. The CDR3 has 15 residues. This CDR3 is CASSFSDRGAYEQYF. As DNA, the CDR3 is TGTGCCAGTAGCTTCTCAGACAGGGGGGCCTACGAGCAGTACTTC.

This clone was detected only once. The gene calls are TRBV27 and TRBJ2-1, with 8 nucleotides matching TRBD2. V was clipped by 2 bases and J by 2 bases; unmatched bases: 17. Germline V gene data show CDR1 as MNHEY and CDR2 as SMNVEV (reference sequence). This CDR3 comprises 20 residues. Here the CDR3 DNA reads TGTGCCAGCAGTTTAAGGGGCCCGGGACTAGAAGTAATCGCCTACAATGAGCAGTTCTTC. It yields the protein CASSLRGPGLEVIAYNEQFF.

The J gene is TRBJ2-3, the V gene TRBV4-1; D perhaps matches TRBD2 (6 bases). CDR1 and CDR2 (germline): MGHRA, YSYEKL. The CDR3 is 16 amino acids. V shed 1 base and J shed 9 bases, with 20 bases lying between them. As DNA, the CDR3 is TGCGCCAGCAGCCAAGGGCCTGCCCCTTCGGGAGTCACGCAGTATTTT. This translates into CASSQGPAPSGVTQYF.

The chain carries TRBV19 and TRBJ1-2; 7 bases agree with TRBD1. The CDR3 extends over 16 amino acids. The ends lost 5 bases at V and 2 bases at J; junction bases unmatched: 11. CDR1 is LNHDA and CDR2 is SQIVND in the germline V gene (reference sequence). This CDR3 is CASSHPGDRINYGYTF. The CDR3 nucleotides read TGTGCCAGTAGTCATCCCGGGGACAGAATAAACTATGGCTACACCTTC.

The chain uses TRBV4-1 and TRBJ2-4; D possibly corresponds to TRBD2 (6 bases). Germline assignment: CDR1 MGHRA and CDR2 YSYEKL. CDR3 length: 17 amino acids. The V end was cut by 3 bases, the J end by 5 bases, with 20 bases between. The CDR3 reads CASSHLGRARRENIQYF. The CDR3 DNA sequence: TGCGCCAGCAGCCACCTCGGACGGGCTCGGAGGGAAAACATTCAGTACTTC.

A few counts support this clone. V usage is TRBV5-1 and J usage is TRBJ2-2, with D perhaps TRBD1 (6 bases). Germline V gives CDR1 SGHRS, CDR2 YFSETQ. V shed 4 bases and J shed 0 bases, with 10 bases lying between them. The length of the CDR3 is 15 residues. The CDR3, as DNA: TGCGCCAGCAGCGGGGGACAAACGAACACCGGGGAGCTGTTTTTT. Translated, it gives CASSGGQTNTGELFF.

This clone has a single count. This chain links TRBV5-4 with TRBJ2-7; no firm D call. With 1 base removed from V and 5 bases from J, the gap between germline ends came to 13 bases. This CDR3 has 14 residues. Germline assignment: CDR1 SGHNT and CDR2 YYREEE (reference sequence). CDR3 sequence (DNA): TGTGCCAGCAGCTTGTTTGGAGAGAAGGACGAGCAGTACTTC. This translates into CASSLFGEKDEQYF. The full variable domain, in which reference TRBV5-4 and TRBJ2-7 provide the parts outside the CDR3, is ETGVTQSPTHLIKTRGQQVTLRCSSQSGHNTVSWYQQALGQGPQFIFQYYREEENGRGNFPPRFSGLQFPNYSSELNVNALELDDSALYLCASSLFGEKDEQYFGPGTRLTVT.

The CDR3 loop reads CASSVEQGQGHNEQFF. CDR3 coding DNA: TGTGCCAGCAGTGTCGAACAGGGACAAGGCCACAATGAGCAGTTCTTC. The V call is TRBV6-4, the J call TRBJ2-1; D is possibly TRBD1 (6 bases). There are 16 residues in the CDR3. The germline gives CDR1 MRHNA, CDR2 SNTAGT. V lost 4 bases and J 5 bases, leaving 18 bases between the germline ends.